The 13 T cell receptor beta chains below all came from one sample that was sequenced in a study of a mutant IDH1 vaccine in newly diagnosed glioma. As to time point: baseline, week 1 (first vaccination visit). Sample treatment: pre-vaccination baseline after standard-of-care therapy. Sequencing was performed with immunoSEQ multiplex PCR; in TCRdb, only in-frame clones are kept and a portion is missing. In the table there are about 54,000 clones, 70% to 90% of which are singletons. Sequencing was performed on PBMCs, taken from a glioma patient treated with radiotherapy, temozolomide or both. These receptors all come from a man aged 18 to 30 with glioma.

The J gene is TRBJ2-5, the V gene TRBV29-1; 9 bases line up with TRBD1. This CDR3 has 13 amino acids. Germline V lookup: CDR1 SQVTM, CDR2 ANQGSEA. The ends lost 6 bases at V and 4 bases at J; junction bases unmatched: 6. DNA of the CDR3: TGCAGCGTGAACGGACAGGGGTCAGAGACCCAGTACTTC. Its protein is CSVNGQGSETQYF.

The chain uses TRBV19 and TRBJ2-2; unclear D gene. The CDR3 spans 14 residues. V lost 7 bases and J lost 7, with 16 bases in between. In germline, CDR1 is LNHDA, CDR2 SQIVND (reference sequence). The CDR3 sequence: CASNPLVSGGELFF. CDR3 DNA sequence: TGTGCCAGTAACCCCTTGGTCTCAGGCGGGGAGCTGTTTTTT. The entire variable domain, with the rest obtained from reference TRBV19 and TRBJ2-2, is as follows: DGGITQSPKYLFRKEGQNVTLSCEQNLNHDAMYWYRQDPGQGLRLIYYSQIVNDFQKGDIAEGYSVSREKKESFPLTVTSAQKNPTAFYLCASNPLVSGGELFFGEGSRLTVL.

This sequence joins TRBV6-5 and TRBJ2-2; D call uncertain. The CDR3 consists of 14 residues. Trimming removed 2 bases at V and 1 base at J, with 5 bases between. Per germline, CDR1 MNHEY and CDR2 SVGAGI. CDR3 DNA: TGTGCCAGCAGTTACGGCGAGAACACCGGGGAGCTGTTTTTT. It codes for CASSYGENTGELFF.

This chain uses TRBV5-4 with TRBJ2-5; TRBD2 aligns across 7 bases. There are 13 residues in the CDR3. Germline CDR1 SGHNT, CDR2 YYREEE (reference sequence). The junction had 5 bases not matched to a gene; V was cut back by 4 bases and J by 5 bases. The CDR3 region has the DNA TGTGCCAGCAGCCCGGGGGGAGGGGAGACCCAGTACTTC. The encoded protein is CASSPGGGETQYF.

This clone appeared once. The DNA of the CDR3 is TGTGCCAGCAGTGAGACTAGCGGGGAACCCACAGATACGCAGTATTTT. This codes for CASSETSGEPTDTQYF. This chain uses TRBV6-4 with TRBJ2-3; 11 bases agree with TRBD2. CDR1 and CDR2 (germline): MRHNA, SNTAGT. V dropped 3 bases and J dropped 2; count of bases not matched to a gene: 4. The CDR3 is 16 residues long.

The chain recombines TRBV2 with TRBJ1-6, with 7 positions matching TRBD1. The CDR3 sequence is 13 residues long. The germline V gene encodes CDR1 SNHLY and CDR2 FYNNEI. V lost 7 bases, J lost 7 bases, and 4 bases stayed unmatched. CDR3 nucleotide sequence: TGTGCCAGCACCACACAGGGGAATTCACCCCTCCACTTT. It encodes CASTTQGNSPLHF.

J is TRBJ1-1 and V is TRBV6-5, with unresolved D. The CDR3 runs to 12 residues. The germline gives CDR1 MNHEY, CDR2 SVGAGI. Trimming left V 6 bases short and J 11 bases short, with 16 bases between. The CDR3 spells CASSVDGKKAFF. DNA for the CDR3: TGTGCCAGCAGCGTTGACGGCAAAAAGGCTTTCTTT.

This chain connects TRBV6-6 to TRBJ1-2; 9 nucleotides agree with TRBD1. Germline trimming cut 5 bases from V and 6 bases from J; bases unmatched to any gene: 7. The CDR3 is made up of 14 amino acids. Per germline, CDR1 MNHNY and CDR2 SVGAGI (reference sequence). The CDR3 is CASSPSGTGNGYTF. As DNA, the CDR3 is TGTGCCAGCAGTCCATCCGGGACAGGGAATGGCTACACCTTC.

The V and J genes are TRBV19 and TRBJ1-1, with D perhaps matching TRBD1 (5 bases). The CDR3 sequence is 17 residues long. Trimming shortened V by 1 base and J by 0 bases, and 15 bases separated the two germline ends. CDR1 LNHDA and CDR2 SQIVND come from the germline V gene (reference sequence). Written as DNA, the CDR3 is TGTGCCAGTAGTATAGGGTCGGGGGAGTTCATGAACACTGAAGCTTTCTTT. Its translation: CASSIGSGEFMNTEAFF. Drawing the rest from reference TRBV19 and TRBJ1-1, the complete variable domain is DGGITQSPKYLFRKEGQNVTLSCEQNLNHDAMYWYRQDPGQGLRLIYYSQIVNDFQKGDIAEGYSVSREKKESFPLTVTSAQKNPTAFYLCASSIGSGEFMNTEAFFGQGTRLTVV.

The chain has TRBV5-4 and TRBJ1-4; tentative D call: TRBD1 (5 bases). Germline loops: CDR1 SGHNT, CDR2 YYREEE (reference sequence). Trimming pared 4 bases from V and 5 bases from J, leaving 15 bases between. This CDR3 comprises 15 residues. DNA of the CDR3: TGTGCCAGCAGCCCCGGGGCCGGGGGAAATGAAAAACTGTTTTTT. This encodes CASSPGAGGNEKLFF.

This rearrangement joins TRBV5-4 to TRBJ1-4; a possible D gene is TRBD1 (5 bases). Germline V gene sequence: CDR1 SGHNT, CDR2 YYREEE (reference sequence). Trimming took 4 bases from V and 4 from J, leaving 17 bases between them. This CDR3 has 16 residues. This chain's CDR3 is CASSRCPRVSNEKLFF. The CDR3 DNA reads TGTGCCAGCAGCCGGTGCCCCAGGGTTAGTAATGAAAAACTGTTTTTT.

The chain has TRBV7-9 and TRBJ1-4, with 8 bases matching TRBD1. With 6 bases clipped from V and 7 bases from J, the junction kept 7 bases outside the gene matches. The CDR3 is 14 amino acids. CDR1 and CDR2 (germline): SEHNR, FQNEAQ (reference sequence). The CDR3 here is CASRTAGGPEKLFF. The CDR3 nucleotides read TGTGCCAGCAGAACCGCAGGGGGCCCTGAAAAACTGTTTTTT.

This sequence joins TRBV7-9 and TRBJ1-2; no reliable D call. The V gene's germline CDR1 is SEHNR and CDR2 FQNEAQ (reference sequence). The CDR3 sequence is 15 residues long. Trimming took off 2 bases at V and 5 bases at J, with 15 bases between the two ends. The CDR3 is CASSLRPSAEYGYTF. CDR3 bases: TGTGCCAGCAGCTTAAGGCCCTCTGCGGAGTATGGCTACACCTTC.